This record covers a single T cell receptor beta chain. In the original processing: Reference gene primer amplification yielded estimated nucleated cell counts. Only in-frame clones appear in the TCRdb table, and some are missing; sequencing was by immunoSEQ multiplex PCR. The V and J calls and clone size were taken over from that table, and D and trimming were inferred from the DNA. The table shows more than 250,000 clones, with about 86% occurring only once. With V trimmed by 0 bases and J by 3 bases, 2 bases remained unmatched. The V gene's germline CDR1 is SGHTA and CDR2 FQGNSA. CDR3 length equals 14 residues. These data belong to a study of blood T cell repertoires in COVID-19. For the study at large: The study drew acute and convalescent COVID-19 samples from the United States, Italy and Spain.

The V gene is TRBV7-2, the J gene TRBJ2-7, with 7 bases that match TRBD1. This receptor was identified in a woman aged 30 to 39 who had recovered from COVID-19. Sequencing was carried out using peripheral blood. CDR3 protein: CASSLATGNYEQYF. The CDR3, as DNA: TGTGCCAGCAGCTTAGCGACAGGGAACTACGAGCAGTACTTC.